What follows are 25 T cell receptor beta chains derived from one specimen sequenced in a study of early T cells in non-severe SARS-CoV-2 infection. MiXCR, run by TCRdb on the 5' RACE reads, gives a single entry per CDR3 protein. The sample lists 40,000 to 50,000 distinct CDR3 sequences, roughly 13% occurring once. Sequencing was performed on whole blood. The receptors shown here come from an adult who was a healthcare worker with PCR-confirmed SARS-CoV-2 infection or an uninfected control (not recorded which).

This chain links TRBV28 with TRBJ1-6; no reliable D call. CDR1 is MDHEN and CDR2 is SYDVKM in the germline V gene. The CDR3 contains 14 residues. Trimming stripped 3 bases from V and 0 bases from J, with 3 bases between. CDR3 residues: CASSFGSYNSPLHF. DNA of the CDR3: TGTGCCAGCAGTTTCGGCTCCTATAATTCACCCCTCCACTTT.

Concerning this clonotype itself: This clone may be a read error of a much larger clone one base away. The CDR3 is CSARKLYRGYNTGELFF. For the CDR3, the DNA is TGCAGTGCTAGAAAACTCTACAGGGGGTATAACACCGGGGAGCTGTTTTTT. The chain uses TRBV20-1 and TRBJ2-2; 8 bases are shared with TRBD1. This CDR3 region has 17 residues. The J segment lost 2 bases and the V segment lost 2 bases, leaving 10 bases of the junction unmatched. The germline V gene encodes CDR1 DFQATT and CDR2 SNEGSKA (reference sequence).

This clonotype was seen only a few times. For the CDR3, the DNA is TGTGCCAGCAGCGTAGTTCAAGAGACCCAGTACTTC. As protein: CASSVVQETQYF. The chain uses TRBV9 and TRBJ2-5; D is ambiguous. Trimming stripped 0 bases from V and 2 bases from J, with 2 bases between. The CDR3 is 12 residues long. Germline V gene sequence: CDR1 SGDLS, CDR2 YYNGEE.

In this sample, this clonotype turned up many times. CDR3 region: CSGRRGSGELFF. As DNA, the CDR3 is TGCAGTGGTCGGAGGGGGTCCGGGGAGCTGTTTTTT. The rearrangement joins TRBV20-1 to TRBJ2-2, with D tentatively TRBD1 or TRBD2 (6 bases each). The CDR3 loop spans 12 amino acids. Germline CDR1 is DFQATT and CDR2 is SNEGSKA (reference sequence). V shed 7 bases and J shed 6 bases, with 12 bases lying between them.

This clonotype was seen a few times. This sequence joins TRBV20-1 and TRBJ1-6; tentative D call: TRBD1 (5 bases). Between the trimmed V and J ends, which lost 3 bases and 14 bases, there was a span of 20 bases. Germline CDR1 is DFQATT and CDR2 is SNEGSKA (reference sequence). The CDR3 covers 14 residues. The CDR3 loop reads CSARVAGNFLALHF. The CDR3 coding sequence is TGCAGTGCTAGGGTGGCAGGGAATTTCTTGGCCCTCCACTTT.

In DNA form, the CDR3 reads TGCAGCGTGCAGAGTCTTGTCTATGGCTACACCTTC. It is translated as CSVQSLVYGYTF. The rearrangement joins TRBV29-1 to TRBJ1-2; D unclear. This CDR3 is built from 12 residues. Germline CDR1 reads SQVTM; CDR2 reads ANQGSEA. V was pared by 6 bases and J by 4 bases, with 12 bases between. The full variable domain, its missing parts supplied by reference TRBV29-1 and TRBJ1-2, is SAVISQKPSRDICQRGTSLTIQCQVDSQVTMMFWYRQQPGQSLTLIATANQGSEATYESGFVIDKFPISRPNLTFSTLTVSNMSPEDSSIYLCSVQSLVYGYTFGSGTRLTVV.

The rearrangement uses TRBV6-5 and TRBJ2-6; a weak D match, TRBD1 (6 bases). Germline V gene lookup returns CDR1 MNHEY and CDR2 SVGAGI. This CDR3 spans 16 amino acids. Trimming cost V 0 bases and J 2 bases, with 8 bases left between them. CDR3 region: CASSYSNRAGANVLTF. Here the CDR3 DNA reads TGTGCCAGCAGTTACTCGAACAGGGCTGGGGCCAACGTCCTGACTTTC.

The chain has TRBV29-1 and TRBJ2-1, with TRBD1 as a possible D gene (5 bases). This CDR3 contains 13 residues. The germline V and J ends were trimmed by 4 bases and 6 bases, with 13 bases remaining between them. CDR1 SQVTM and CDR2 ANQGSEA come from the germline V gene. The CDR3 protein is CSVAGHPGNEQFF. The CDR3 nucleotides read TGCAGCGTTGCAGGACACCCGGGCAATGAGCAGTTCTTC.

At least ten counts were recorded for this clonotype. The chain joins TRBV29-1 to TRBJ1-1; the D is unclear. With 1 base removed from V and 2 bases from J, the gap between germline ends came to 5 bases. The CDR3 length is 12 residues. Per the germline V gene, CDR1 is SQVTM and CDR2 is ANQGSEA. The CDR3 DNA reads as TGCAGCGTTGAAGGGAGAAACACTGAAGCTTTCTTT. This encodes CSVEGRNTEAFF. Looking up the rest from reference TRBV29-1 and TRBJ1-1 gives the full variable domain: SAVISQKPSRDICQRGTSLTIQCQVDSQVTMMFWYRQQPGQSLTLIATANQGSEATYESGFVIDKFPISRPNLTFSTLTVSNMSPEDSSIYLCSVEGRNTEAFFGQGTRLTVV.

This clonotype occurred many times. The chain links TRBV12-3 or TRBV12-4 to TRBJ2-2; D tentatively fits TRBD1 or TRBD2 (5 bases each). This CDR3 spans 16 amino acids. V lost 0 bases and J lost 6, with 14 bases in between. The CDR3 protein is CASSLAQAGRAGELFF. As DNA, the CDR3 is TGTGCCAGCAGTTTAGCGCAGGCAGGGCGGGCCGGGGAGCTGTTTTTT.

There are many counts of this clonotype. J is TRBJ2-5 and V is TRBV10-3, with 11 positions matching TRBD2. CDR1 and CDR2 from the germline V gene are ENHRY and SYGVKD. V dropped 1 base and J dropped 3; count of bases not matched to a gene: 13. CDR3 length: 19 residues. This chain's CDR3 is CAISEFPGLAEVAKETQYF. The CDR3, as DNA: TGTGCCATCAGTGAGTTTCCGGGACTAGCGGAGGTGGCAAAAGAGACCCAGTACTTC.

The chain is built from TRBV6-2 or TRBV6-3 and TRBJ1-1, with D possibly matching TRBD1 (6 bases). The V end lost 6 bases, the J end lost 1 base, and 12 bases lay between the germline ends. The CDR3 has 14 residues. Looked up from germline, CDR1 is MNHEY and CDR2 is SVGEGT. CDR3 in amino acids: CASRRQASNTEAFF. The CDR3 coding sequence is TGTGCCAGCAGGAGACAGGCTTCGAACACTGAAGCTTTCTTT.

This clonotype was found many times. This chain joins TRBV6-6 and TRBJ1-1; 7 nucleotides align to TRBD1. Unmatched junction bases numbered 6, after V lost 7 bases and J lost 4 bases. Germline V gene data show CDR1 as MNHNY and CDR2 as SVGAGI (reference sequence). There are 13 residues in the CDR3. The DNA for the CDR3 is TGTGCCAGCACCTTCGGACAGGCCACTGAAGCTTTCTTT. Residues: CASTFGQATEAFF.

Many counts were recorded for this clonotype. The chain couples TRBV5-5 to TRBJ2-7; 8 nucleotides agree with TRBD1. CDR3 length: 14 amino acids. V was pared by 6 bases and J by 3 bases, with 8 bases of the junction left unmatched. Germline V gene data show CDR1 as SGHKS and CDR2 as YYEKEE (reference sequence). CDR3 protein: CASIPWTGSYEQYF. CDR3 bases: TGTGCCAGCATCCCGTGGACAGGGAGCTACGAGCAGTACTTC. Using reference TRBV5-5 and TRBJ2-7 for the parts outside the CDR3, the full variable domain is DAGVTQSPTHLIKTRGQQVTLRCSPISGHKSVSWYQQVLGQGPQFIFQYYEKEERGRGNFPDRFSARQFPNYSSELNVNALLLGDSALYLCASIPWTGSYEQYFGPGTRLTVT.

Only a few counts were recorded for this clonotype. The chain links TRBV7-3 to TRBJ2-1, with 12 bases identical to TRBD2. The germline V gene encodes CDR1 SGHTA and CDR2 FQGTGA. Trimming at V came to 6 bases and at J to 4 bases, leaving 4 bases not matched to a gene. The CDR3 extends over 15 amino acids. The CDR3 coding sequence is TGTGCCAGCAGGCTCACTAGCGGGAGGTACAATGAGCAGTTCTTC. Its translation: CASRLTSGRYNEQFF. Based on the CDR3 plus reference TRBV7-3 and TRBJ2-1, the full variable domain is GAGVSQTPSNKVTEKGKYVELRCDPISGHTALYWYRQSLGQGPEFLIYFQGTGAADDSGLPNDRFFAVRPEGSVSTLKIQRTERGDSAVYLCASRLTSGRYNEQFFGPGTRLTVL.

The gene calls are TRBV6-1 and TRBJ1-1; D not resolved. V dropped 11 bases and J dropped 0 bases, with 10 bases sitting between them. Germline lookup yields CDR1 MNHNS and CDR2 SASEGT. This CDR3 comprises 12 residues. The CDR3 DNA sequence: TGTGCCTGCACCCGGCTGAACACTGAAGCTTTCTTT. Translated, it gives CACTRLNTEAFF.

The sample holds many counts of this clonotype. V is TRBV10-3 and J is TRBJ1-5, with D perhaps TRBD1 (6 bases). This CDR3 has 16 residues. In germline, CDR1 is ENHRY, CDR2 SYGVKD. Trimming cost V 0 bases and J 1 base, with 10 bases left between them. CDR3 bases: TGTGCCATCAGTGAGTCGGGACACCTGAGCAATCAGCCCCAGCATTTT. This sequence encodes CAISESGHLSNQPQHF.

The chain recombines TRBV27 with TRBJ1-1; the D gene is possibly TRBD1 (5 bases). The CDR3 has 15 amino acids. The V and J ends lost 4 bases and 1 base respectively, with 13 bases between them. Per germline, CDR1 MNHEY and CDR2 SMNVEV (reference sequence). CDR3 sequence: CASSYGGEWNTEAFF. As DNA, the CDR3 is TGTGCCAGCAGTTATGGGGGGGAATGGAACACTGAAGCTTTCTTT.

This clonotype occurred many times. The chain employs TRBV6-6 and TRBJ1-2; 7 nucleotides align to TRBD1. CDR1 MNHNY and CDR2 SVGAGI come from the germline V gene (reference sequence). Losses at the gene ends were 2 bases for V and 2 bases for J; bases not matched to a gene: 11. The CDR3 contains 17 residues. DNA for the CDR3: TGTGCCAGCAGTTACCCCGAATTCGGACAGGCAAACTATGGCTACACCTTC. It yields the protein CASSYPEFGQANYGYTF.

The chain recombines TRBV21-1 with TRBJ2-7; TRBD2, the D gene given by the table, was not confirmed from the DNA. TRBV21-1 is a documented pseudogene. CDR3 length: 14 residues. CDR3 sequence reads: CAGTAERALYEQYF. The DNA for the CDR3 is TGTGCCGGCACGGCCGAGCGGGCCCTCTACGAGCAGTACTTC.

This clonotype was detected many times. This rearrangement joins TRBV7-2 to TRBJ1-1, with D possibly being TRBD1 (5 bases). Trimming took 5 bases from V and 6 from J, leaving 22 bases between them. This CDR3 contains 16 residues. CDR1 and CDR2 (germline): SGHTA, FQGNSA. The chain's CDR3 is CASSPRREGLGPEAFF. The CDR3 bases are TGTGCCAGCAGCCCCCGACGGGAGGGGTTGGGGCCTGAAGCTTTCTTT.

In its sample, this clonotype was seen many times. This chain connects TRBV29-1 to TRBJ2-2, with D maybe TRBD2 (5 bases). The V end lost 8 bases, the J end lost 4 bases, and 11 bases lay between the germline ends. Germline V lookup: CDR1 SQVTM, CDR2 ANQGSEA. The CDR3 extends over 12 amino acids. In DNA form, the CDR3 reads TGCAGCATAATTGAGGGCACCGGGGAGCTGTTTTTT. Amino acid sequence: CSIIEGTGELFF.

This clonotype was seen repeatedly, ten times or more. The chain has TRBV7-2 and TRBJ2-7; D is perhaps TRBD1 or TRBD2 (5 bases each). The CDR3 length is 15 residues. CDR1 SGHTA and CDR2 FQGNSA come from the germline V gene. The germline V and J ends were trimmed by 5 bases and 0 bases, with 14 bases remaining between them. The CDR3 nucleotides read TGTGCCAGCAGCGTTTCGGGGACCGACTCCTACGAGCAGTACTTC. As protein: CASSVSGTDSYEQYF.

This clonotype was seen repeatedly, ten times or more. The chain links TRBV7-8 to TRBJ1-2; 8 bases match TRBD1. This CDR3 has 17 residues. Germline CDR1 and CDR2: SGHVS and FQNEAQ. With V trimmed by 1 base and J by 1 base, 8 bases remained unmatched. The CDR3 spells CASSLDPQGAVNYGYTF. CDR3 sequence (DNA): TGTGCCAGCAGCTTAGATCCCCAGGGGGCGGTTAACTATGGCTACACCTTC.

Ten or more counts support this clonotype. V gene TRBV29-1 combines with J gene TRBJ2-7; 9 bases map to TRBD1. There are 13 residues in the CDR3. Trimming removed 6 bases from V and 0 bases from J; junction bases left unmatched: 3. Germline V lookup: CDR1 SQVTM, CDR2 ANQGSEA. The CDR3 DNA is TGCAGCGTCGGGACAGGGAGCTCCTACGAGCAGTACTTC. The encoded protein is CSVGTGSSYEQYF.